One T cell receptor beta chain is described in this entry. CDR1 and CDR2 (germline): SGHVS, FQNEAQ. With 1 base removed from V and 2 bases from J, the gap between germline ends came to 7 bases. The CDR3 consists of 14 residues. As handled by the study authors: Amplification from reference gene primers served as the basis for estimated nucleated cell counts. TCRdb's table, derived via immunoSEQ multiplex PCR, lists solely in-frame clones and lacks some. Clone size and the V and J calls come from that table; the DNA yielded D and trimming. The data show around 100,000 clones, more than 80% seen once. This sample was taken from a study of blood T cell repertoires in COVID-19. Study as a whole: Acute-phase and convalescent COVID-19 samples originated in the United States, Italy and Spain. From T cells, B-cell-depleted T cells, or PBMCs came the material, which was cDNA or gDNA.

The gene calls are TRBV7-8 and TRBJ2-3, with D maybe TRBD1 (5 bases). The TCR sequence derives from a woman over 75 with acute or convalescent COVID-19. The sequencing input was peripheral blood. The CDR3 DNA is TGTGCCAGCAGCTTAGGACAGTACACAGATACGCAGTATTTT. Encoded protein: CASSLGQYTDTQYF. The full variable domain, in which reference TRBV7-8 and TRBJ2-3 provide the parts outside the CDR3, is GAGVSQSPRYKVAKRGQDVALRCDPISGHVSLFWYQQALGQGPEFLTYFQNEAQLDKSGLPSDRFFAERPEGSVSTLKIQRTQQEDSAVYLCASSLGQYTDTQYFGPGTRLTVL.